One sample yielded the 21 T cell receptor beta chains listed below, sequenced in a study of blood T cell repertoires in COVID-19. Sequencing was performed with immunoSEQ multiplex PCR; in TCRdb, only in-frame clones are kept and a portion is missing. The data contain approximately 240,000 clones, roughly 90% of them seen just once; the ten biggest clones take up nearly 6.5%. What was sequenced was PBMCs or T cells enriched from blood (not recorded which). The receptors derive from a woman in her twenties or thirties with acute COVID-19.

This chain joins TRBV7-3 and TRBJ1-5; no firm D call. This CDR3 has 15 residues. Trimming cost V 1 base and J 4 bases, with 11 bases left between them. Looked up from germline, CDR1 is SGHTA and CDR2 is FQGTGA. The CDR3 DNA reads as TGTGCCAGCAGCTTAATCCAGGAGGGTAATCAGCCCCAGCATTTT. Translating gives CASSLIQEGNQPQHF.

The rearrangement joins TRBV9 to TRBJ1-6; unclear D gene. This CDR3 has 15 residues. CDR1 is SGDLS, CDR2 YYNGEE, per germline. Trimming removed 3 bases from V and 7 bases from J, with 14 bases in between. CDR3 in amino acids: CASSGDGSGNSPLHF. The DNA for the CDR3 is TGTGCCAGCAGCGGTGATGGGTCAGGAAATTCACCCCTCCACTTT.

As to this clone: This sample also contains other DNA sequences that code for the same CDR3. The V gene is TRBV19, the J gene TRBJ1-5; maybe TRBD1 (6 bases). The CDR3 consists of 14 residues. CDR1 and CDR2 (germline): LNHDA, SQIVND (reference sequence). The V gene lost 3 bases and the J gene lost 4 bases, with 10 bases spanning the gap. CDR3 sequence: CASSIRQGNQPQHF. The CDR3 DNA is TGTGCCAGTAGTATCCGGCAGGGGAATCAGCCCCAGCATTTT. Based on the CDR3 plus reference TRBV19 and TRBJ1-5, the full variable domain is DGGITQSPKYLFRKEGQNVTLSCEQNLNHDAMYWYRQDPGQGLRLIYYSQIVNDFQKGDIAEGYSVSREKKESFPLTVTSAQKNPTAFYLCASSIRQGNQPQHFGDGTRLSIL.

This clone was seen only once. V is TRBV9 and J is TRBJ2-1; TRBD2 aligns across 11 bases. Trimming took 0 bases from V and 6 from J; bases not matched to a gene: 5. This CDR3 comprises 16 residues. The V gene's germline CDR1 is SGDLS and CDR2 YYNGEE. The CDR3 bases are TGTGCCAGCAGCGTAGATCCTAGCGGGAGGCCCAATGAGCAGTTCTTC. It specifies CASSVDPSGRPNEQFF.

This clone turned up a few times. The chain employs TRBV18 and TRBJ2-1; 9 bases line up with TRBD1. The germline V gene has CDR1 KGHSH and CDR2 LQKENI. V gave up 2 bases and J gave up 15 bases; unmatched junction bases: 14. CDR3 length: 15 residues. CDR3 sequence: CASSPRSGTGTASFF. The CDR3 nucleotides are TGTGCCAGCTCACCAAGATCCGGGACAGGGACAGCATCGTTCTTC.

The chain has TRBV21-1 and TRBJ1-5. TRBV21-1 is deemed a pseudogene. CDR3 length: 20 amino acids. CDR3 protein: CASRSTLPKQRRRNGLPQHF. Written as DNA, the CDR3 is TGTGCCAGCAGATCCACCCTACCGAAGCAAAGGAGGCGGAATGGTTTGCCCCAGCATTTT.

The chain combines TRBV14 with TRBJ1-6; D not certain. The CDR3 contains 14 residues. Germline V CDR1 and CDR2: SGHDN, FVKESK. Between the trimmed V and J ends, which lost 1 base and 6 bases, there was a span of 7 bases. CDR3 bases: TGTGCCAGCAGCCAAGGTAGTCTTAATTCACCCCTCCACTTT. Translated: CASSQGSLNSPLHF.

This clone was detected once. The CDR3 reads CASSKAKLHPGGPQHF. The CDR3 DNA reads as TGTGCCAGCAGCAAAGCTAAGCTCCACCCGGGAGGGCCCCAGCATTTT. The J gene is TRBJ1-5, the V gene TRBV21-1. TRBV21-1 is reported as a pseudogene. The length of the CDR3 is 16 residues.

This clone was seen more than once but under ten times. V gene TRBV4-1 combines with J gene TRBJ1-2; D is unclear. Germline V gene lookup returns CDR1 MGHRA and CDR2 YSYEKL. V lost 0 bases and J 1 base, leaving 6 bases between the germline ends. This CDR3 region has 14 residues. The CDR3 DNA reads TGCGCCAGCAGCCAAGAACTCGGTAACTATGGCTACACCTTC. As protein: CASSQELGNYGYTF.

The J gene is TRBJ2-1, the V gene TRBV19; a weak D match, TRBD1 (6 bases). Trimming cost V 3 bases and J 9 bases, with 15 bases left between them. This CDR3 has 14 residues. CDR1 LNHDA and CDR2 SQIVND come from the germline V gene (reference sequence). CDR3 DNA: TGTGCCAGTAGTATGCAGGGACAAGGGACTGAGCAGTTCTTC. Translating gives CASSMQGQGTEQFF.

This clone was seen more than once but under ten times. This chain connects TRBV5-1 to TRBJ2-1; 9 nucleotides match TRBD2. In germline, CDR1 is SGHRS, CDR2 YFSETQ. V lost 1 base and J lost 1; bases outside the gene matches: 9. The CDR3 runs to 18 residues. The CDR3 DNA is TGCGCCAGCAGCTTGATGAGACTAGCGGTGCCATCCTACAATGAGCAGTTCTTC. Translating it yields CASSLMRLAVPSYNEQFF.

This sequence joins TRBV18 and TRBJ1-4; D unresolved. Trimming took off 3 bases at V and 3 bases at J, with 11 bases between the two ends. The length of the CDR3 is 15 residues. Germline values: CDR1 KGHSH, CDR2 LQKENI. This chain's CDR3 is CASSPREVSNEKLFF. Written as DNA, the CDR3 is TGTGCCAGCTCACCTCGAGAGGTATCTAATGAAAAACTGTTTTTT. Full variable domain (remainder filled in from reference TRBV18 and TRBJ1-4): NAGVMQNPRHLVRRRGQEARLRCSPMKGHSHVYWYRQLPEEGLKFMVYLQKENIIDESGMPKERFSAEFPKEGPSILRIQQVVRGDSAAYFCASSPREVSNEKLFFGSGTQLSVL.

The CDR3 DNA sequence: TGCGCCAGCAGCTCCGGACTAGCGGTTAACACCGGGGAGCTGTTTTTT. This sequence encodes CASSSGLAVNTGELFF. V is TRBV5-1 and J is TRBJ2-2; 10 bases align to TRBD2. Trimming removed 3 bases from V and 2 bases from J; junction bases left unmatched: 4. CDR1 is SGHRS, CDR2 YFSETQ, per germline. The CDR3 loop spans 16 amino acids.

V gene TRBV20-1 combines with J gene TRBJ2-1, with a weak D call TRBD1 (5 bases). Trimming removed 1 base at V and 8 bases at J, with 6 bases between. Germline lookup yields CDR1 DFQATT and CDR2 SNEGSKA (reference sequence). The CDR3 sequence is 11 residues long. The CDR3 nucleotides are TGCAGTGCTAGAGGGGGCGATGAGCAGTTCTTC. It encodes CSARGGDEQFF.

The chain joins TRBV4-1 to TRBJ2-7; possibly TRBD2 for D (5 bases). Trimming cost V 3 bases and J 0 bases, with 15 bases left between them. CDR3 length: 16 residues. Germline assignment: CDR1 MGHRA and CDR2 YSYEKL. The CDR3 region is CASSQFGVGFSYEQYF. The CDR3 DNA reads TGCGCCAGCAGCCAGTTCGGGGTCGGGTTCTCCTACGAGCAGTACTTC.

The genes are TRBV4-1 and TRBJ2-7; 11 positions match TRBD2. Germline V CDR1 and CDR2: MGHRA, YSYEKL. After removal of 4 bases from V and 3 bases from J, the junction contained 5 bases not matched to a gene. This CDR3 is 15 amino acids long. As DNA, the CDR3 is TGCGCCAGCAGCCCAATTAGCGGGAGGGACTACGAGCAGTACTTC. Protein product: CASSPISGRDYEQYF.

The J gene is TRBJ1-2, the V gene TRBV19; 7 bases agree with TRBD1. This CDR3 is 15 amino acids long. Germline loops: CDR1 LNHDA, CDR2 SQIVND (reference sequence). V was clipped by 3 bases and J by 8 bases; unmatched bases: 12. CDR3 sequence: CASSIPSETGQGYTF. The DNA of the CDR3 is TGTGCCAGTAGTATTCCTTCCGAGACAGGGCAGGGCTACACCTTC.

This clone was detected only a few times. The chain carries TRBV28 and TRBJ1-5, with unresolved D. This CDR3 comprises 13 residues. The germline V gene encodes CDR1 MDHEN and CDR2 SYDVKM. Trimming cost V 3 bases and J 12 bases, with 15 bases left between them. In nucleotides, the CDR3 is TGTGCCAGCAGTTTGCCTGGCGGCAGTAGCCAGCATTTT. This sequence encodes CASSLPGGSSQHF.

The chain is built from TRBV7-8 and TRBJ1-2; TRBD1 agrees at 12 bases. Losses at the gene ends were 5 bases for V and 0 bases for J; bases not matched to a gene: 10. The CDR3 totals 18 residues. Germline-derived CDR1 and CDR2 are SGHVS and FQNEAQ. In DNA, the CDR3 is TGTGCCAGCAGCCTCCCCGGGACAGGGGGCGCCGCTAACTATGGCTACACCTTC. Protein sequence: CASSLPGTGGAANYGYTF.

The chain is built from TRBV2 and TRBJ2-2; no clear D. This CDR3 contains 12 residues. CDR1 is SNHLY and CDR2 is FYNNEI in the germline V gene. Trimming took off 6 bases at V and 1 base at J, with 3 bases between the two ends. The CDR3 DNA reads as TGTGCCAGCAGGCGGAACACCGGGGAGCTGTTTTTT. Translated: CASRRNTGELFF.

The chain is built from TRBV7-3 and TRBJ2-7; 10 nucleotides match TRBD1. Germline V gives CDR1 SGHTA, CDR2 FQGTGA. This CDR3 is built from 14 residues. Unmatched junction bases numbered 4, after V lost 5 bases and J lost 3 bases. The chain's CDR3 is CASSTGTGDYEQYF. The CDR3 DNA sequence: TGTGCCAGCAGCACCGGGACAGGGGACTACGAGCAGTACTTC.